This TCR beta chain is drawn from a study of T cells in localized non-small cell lung cancer. General study findings and limits: When the top 100 tumor clones were examined, a median around 61 of them also appeared in the adjacent lung, which was paired and uninvolved. A denser population of T cells in blood accompanied longer overall survival. Compared with tumor, uninvolved adjacent lung displayed greater T cell clonality, ranking highest overall. Heterogeneity cannot be ruled out, as sequencing used one tumor region only.

TCRdb keeps only in-frame clones here, not all; method: immunoSEQ multiplex PCR. This table holds roughly 77,000 clones, 88% found once. Points on this clone: The target antigen is unknown.

The clonotype originates from a woman aged 40-69 years with stage I squamous cell lung carcinoma. The sample was peripheral blood, taken before any cancer treatment.

DNA for the CDR3: TGTGCCAGCAGGGTACAGGGGGGAAGGACAGATACGCAGTATTTT. Its translation is CASRVQGGRTDTQYF. V and J are TRBV2 and TRBJ2-3, with 8 bases matching TRBD1. The germline V gene has CDR1 SNHLY and CDR2 FYNNEI. CDR3 size: 15 residues. The V segment lost 6 bases and the J segment 3 bases; nucleotides outside the gene matches: 8.